This T cell receptor beta chain was identified in a study of early T cells in non-severe SARS-CoV-2 infection. Background on the study: Bulk RNA isolated from unsorted whole blood underwent sequencing; chains were not paired. Study results and caveats: There was a bias toward anti-spike CD8 responses in VDJdb matching, which missed private and CD4 specificities.

This clonotype was counted only a few times. Antigen: not known. V was clipped by 5 bases and J by 5 bases, with 12 bases between them. CDR1 and CDR2 (germline): SGHTA, FQGTGA. The CDR3 has 13 amino acids. Individual cDNA molecules each received unique molecular identifiers attached to them. Via MiXCR, TCRdb re-called the 5' RACE reads, giving one row per CDR3 protein. This repertoire shows around 60,000 distinct CDR3 sequences, 20% to 25% found once; its top ten account for 15% to 20%. This sequence was found in an adult who was a healthcare worker with PCR-confirmed SARS-CoV-2 infection or an uninfected control (not recorded which). J is TRBJ2-5 and V is TRBV7-3; D is possibly TRBD1 (5 bases). The sequencing here drew on whole blood, taken at baseline. CDR3 region: CASSPPGSETQYF. In nucleotides, the CDR3 is TGTGCCAGCAGCCCCCCAGGGTCGGAGACCCAGTACTTC.